This passage covers 28 T cell receptor beta chains from one sample sequenced in a study of blood T cell repertoires in COVID-19. Produced via immunoSEQ multiplex PCR; TCRdb's table is partial and in-frame only. The sample contains some 240,000 clones, over 75% of which appear only once. Sequenced: peripheral blood. The receptor set was obtained from a human donor in a cohort sampled during active COVID-19.

The chain links TRBV18 to TRBJ1-1; TRBD1 matches at 8 bases. The CDR3 covers 14 residues. J was trimmed by 8 bases and V by 3 bases; bases with no gene match: 8. Germline-derived CDR1 and CDR2 are KGHSH and LQKENI. CDR3 region: CASSPAGGVGEAFF. The CDR3 coding sequence is TGTGCCAGCTCACCCGCAGGGGGCGTAGGGGAAGCTTTCTTT.

The rearrangement uses TRBV6-4 and TRBJ1-1, with D unclear. The CDR3 loop spans 14 amino acids. Trimming stripped 6 bases from V and 1 base from J, with 12 bases between. Germline values: CDR1 MRHNA, CDR2 SNTAGT. The CDR3 region is CASSPGVENTEAFF. In DNA form, the CDR3 reads TGTGCCAGCAGCCCCGGGGTAGAGAACACTGAAGCTTTCTTT.

This clone was counted a few times. This rearrangement joins TRBV7-9 to TRBJ2-1; TRBD1 matches 7 bases. Losses at the gene ends were 1 base for V and 14 bases for J; bases not matched to a gene: 8. The germline V gene encodes CDR1 SEHNR and CDR2 FQNEAQ (reference sequence). This CDR3 is 13 amino acids long. Here the CDR3 DNA reads TGTGCCAGCAGCTTAGAGTCAAGGGGGCGAGAGTTCTTC. Its protein is CASSLESRGREFF.

CDR3 amino acids: CASSRSVYQETQYF. The CDR3 nucleotides read TGTGCCAGCAGCCGCTCGGTCTACCAAGAGACCCAGTACTTC. J is TRBJ2-5 and V is TRBV7-2; D is uncertain. Looked up from germline, CDR1 is SGHTA and CDR2 is FQGNSA. Trimming took off 5 bases at V and 0 bases at J, with 10 bases between the two ends. This CDR3 spans 14 amino acids. Variable domain in full (rest from reference TRBV7-2 and TRBJ2-5): GAGVSQSPSNKVTEKGKDVELRCDPISGHTALYWYRQSLGQGLEFLIYFQGNSAPDKSGLPSDRFSAERTGGSVSTLTIQRTQQEDSAVYLCASSRSVYQETQYFGPGTRLLVL.

CDR3 DNA sequence: TGTGCCAGCAGCCATACAGGGGGTGGCACTGAAGCTTTCTTT. Translating gives CASSHTGGGTEAFF. J is TRBJ1-1 and V is TRBV3-1 (or the pseudogene TRBV3-2); 8 nucleotides align to TRBD1. V shed 3 bases and J 4 bases; nucleotides not matched to a gene: 4. The CDR3 totals 14 residues. CDR1 and CDR2 from the germline V gene are LGHDT and YNNKEL (reference sequence).

This sequence joins TRBV28 and TRBJ2-2, with D maybe TRBD1 (5 bases). Trimming left V 9 bases short and J 7 bases short, with 21 bases between. Germline CDR1 is MDHEN and CDR2 is SYDVKM. This CDR3 is 15 amino acids long. The CDR3 sequence: CASPKGSSQHGELFF. For the CDR3, the DNA is TGTGCCAGTCCGAAGGGGTCCTCTCAGCACGGGGAGCTGTTTTTT. Drawing the rest from reference TRBV28 and TRBJ2-2, the complete variable domain is DVKVTQSSRYLVKRTGEKVFLECVQDMDHENMFWYRQDPGLGLRLIYFSYDVKMKEKGDIPEGYSVSREKKERFSLILESASTNQTSMYLCASPKGSSQHGELFFGEGSRLTVL.

The chain links TRBV18 to TRBJ1-2; weak D call: TRBD1 (6 bases). CDR1 KGHSH and CDR2 LQKENI come from the germline V gene. The CDR3 extends over 14 amino acids. V was shortened by 3 bases and J by 6 bases, with 14 bases between the two germline ends. The CDR3 bases are TGTGCCAGCTCACCTTTACAGGGAGTCAATGGCTACACCTTC. Its translation: CASSPLQGVNGYTF.

The chain uses TRBV6-1 and TRBJ1-6, with 7 bases matching TRBD1. V lost 0 bases to trimming and J lost 4 bases; unmatched junction nucleotides: 9. The CDR3 length is 18 residues. Germline V gene lookup returns CDR1 MNHNS and CDR2 SASEGT. The CDR3 spells CASSEAVRGTVYNSPLHF. The CDR3 DNA follows: TGTGCCAGCAGTGAAGCCGTCAGGGGGACCGTATATAATTCACCCCTCCACTTT.

This chain links TRBV11-2 with TRBJ2-5; D gene uncertain. The CDR3 has 14 residues. The V gene lost 0 bases and the J gene lost 2 bases, with 7 bases spanning the gap. Germline V gene lookup returns CDR1 SGHAT and CDR2 FQNNGV. In DNA form, the CDR3 reads TGTGCCAGCAGCTTAGAATGGAGACAAGAGACCCAGTACTTC. This encodes CASSLEWRQETQYF.

The chain links TRBV7-2 to TRBJ2-2; 7 nucleotides line up with TRBD2. V shed 2 bases, J shed 6 bases, and the junction held 3 bases outside the gene matches. The CDR3 has 14 amino acids. In germline, CDR1 is SGHTA, CDR2 FQGNSA. CDR3 DNA: TGTGCCAGCAGCTTATCGCGGGGGTCCGGGGAGCTGTTTTTT. As protein: CASSLSRGSGELFF.

This chain links TRBV6-5 with TRBJ2-7; possibly TRBD1 for D (6 bases). The ends were cut back, 5 bases at V and 2 bases at J, with 13 bases in the middle. The CDR3 sequence is 14 residues long. The germline gives CDR1 MNHEY, CDR2 SVGAGI. The CDR3 region has the DNA TGTGCCAGCAGTACCCGGGACATTCCCTACGAGCAGTACTTC. Protein: CASSTRDIPYEQYF.

The chain combines TRBV7-9 with TRBJ2-7, with a possible D match to TRBD2 (6 bases). This CDR3 comprises 14 residues. The ends were cut back, 4 bases at V and 7 bases at J, with 17 bases in the middle. CDR1 SEHNR and CDR2 FQNEAQ come from the germline V gene (reference sequence). The CDR3 DNA reads TGTGCCAGCAGCTCCCTTGCGGGGTCGAAGGAGCAGTACTTC. Its protein is CASSSLAGSKEQYF. Using reference TRBV7-9 and TRBJ2-7 for the parts outside the CDR3, the full variable domain is DTGVSQNPRHKITKRGQNVTFRCDPISEHNRLYWYRQTLGQGPEFLTYFQNEAQLEKSRLLSDRFSAERPKGSFSTLEIQRTEQGDSAMYLCASSSLAGSKEQYFGPGTRLTVT.

This chain uses TRBV6-5 with TRBJ2-7, with D possibly matching TRBD2 (6 bases). CDR1 and CDR2 (germline): MNHEY, SVGAGI. V was shortened by 9 bases and J by 5 bases, with 11 bases between the two germline ends. The CDR3 is 11 amino acids. CDR3 nucleotides: TGTGCCAGTGGGAGGCAGGACGAGCAGTACTTC. Its translation is CASGRQDEQYF.

This sequence joins TRBV19 and TRBJ2-1; TRBD1 matches 8 bases. Losses at the gene ends were 2 bases for V and 6 bases for J; bases not matched to a gene: 6. The CDR3 has 15 amino acids. The germline CDR1 and CDR2 sequences are LNHDA and SQIVND (reference sequence). The CDR3 DNA is TGTGCCAGTAGTATATCAGGGGGCGAAGGCAATGAGCAGTTCTTC. Protein product: CASSISGGEGNEQFF.

This chain uses TRBV11-2 with TRBJ2-1; 12 bases agree with TRBD2. Per the germline V gene, CDR1 is SGHAT and CDR2 is FQNNGV. J lost 10 bases, V lost 11 bases, and 9 bases had no gene match. This CDR3 spans 13 amino acids. The CDR3 spells CAGASGRAQEQFF. The CDR3, as DNA: TGTGCCGGCGCTAGCGGGAGGGCACAAGAGCAGTTCTTC.

This clone showed up just a few times. The V and J genes are TRBV7-9 and TRBJ2-7; the match to TRBD1 covers 8 bases. Trimming at V came to 3 bases and at J to 6 bases, leaving 4 bases not matched to a gene. CDR3 length: 13 residues. Germline-derived CDR1 and CDR2 are SEHNR and FQNEAQ (reference sequence). This CDR3 reads CASSLDRESEQYF. The CDR3 DNA reads as TGTGCCAGCAGCTTGGACAGGGAAAGCGAGCAGTACTTC.

The CDR3 DNA reads as TGTGCCAGCAGTGAAGCTTGGGGGCATTCACCCCTCCACTTT. Protein sequence: CASSEAWGHSPLHF. This chain connects TRBV6-1 to TRBJ1-6; D is perhaps TRBD1 (6 bases). The V and J ends lost 0 bases and 8 bases respectively, with 8 bases between them. CDR1 and CDR2 from the germline V gene are MNHNS and SASEGT. The CDR3 contains 14 residues.

The chain employs TRBV28 and TRBJ1-2, with TRBD1 as a possible D gene (5 bases). There are 14 residues in the CDR3. Germline CDR1 MDHEN, CDR2 SYDVKM. V dropped 4 bases and J dropped 1 base, with 10 bases sitting between them. CDR3 bases: TGTGCCAGCAGTTCCCACGGGGGTAACTATGGCTACACCTTC. Encoded protein: CASSSHGGNYGYTF.

This clone was recorded once. The CDR3 nucleotides read TGCGCCAGCAGCCCGATGGGGGGAGATCAGCCCCAGCATTTT. Amino acid sequence: CASSPMGGDQPQHF. The genes are TRBV5-1 and TRBJ1-5, with D possibly being TRBD1 (5 bases). Trimming shortened V by 4 bases and J by 5 bases, and 13 bases separated the two germline ends. The germline gives CDR1 SGHRS, CDR2 YFSETQ. This CDR3 region has 14 residues.

This clone appeared a few times. The chain recombines TRBV5-1 with TRBJ2-2, with 10 nucleotides matching TRBD2. V dropped 0 bases and J dropped 4; count of bases not matched to a gene: 9. The CDR3 covers 18 residues. The germline V gene has CDR1 SGHRS and CDR2 YFSETQ. The CDR3 spells CASSLARLAGVGTGELFF. The DNA for the CDR3 is TGCGCCAGCAGCTTGGCCCGCCTAGCGGGAGTGGGCACCGGGGAGCTGTTTTTT.

This chain uses TRBV7-9 with TRBJ2-4; 10 nucleotides align to TRBD2. CDR3 length equals 17 residues. Germline lookup yields CDR1 SEHNR and CDR2 FQNEAQ (reference sequence). J was trimmed by 7 bases and V by 5 bases; bases with no gene match: 14. The CDR3 DNA is TGTGCCAGCAGCCCACCTCGGGGTAGCGGGGGGTCGAACATTCAGTACTTC. It translates to CASSPPRGSGGSNIQYF.

The genes are TRBV12-3 or TRBV12-4 and TRBJ1-4; D gene unclear. Deletions cut 1 base from V and 14 bases from J, with 8 bases between. The CDR3 runs 11 residues. The CDR3 DNA follows: TGTGCCAGCAGTTTAGGGCATTGGCTGTTTTTT. Protein product: CASSLGHWLFF.

The gene calls are TRBV15 and TRBJ2-7; D is unclear. Germline assignment: CDR1 LNHNV and CDR2 YYDKDF (reference sequence). Trimming shortened V by 1 base and J by 6 bases, and 10 bases separated the two germline ends. The CDR3 extends over 13 amino acids. The CDR3 DNA is TGTGCCACCAGCAGAGCCCCCGTGTCCGAGCAGTACTTC. The encoded protein is CATSRAPVSEQYF.

The chain has TRBV7-9 and TRBJ1-1; 8 positions agree with TRBD1. Losses at the gene ends were 6 bases for V and 5 bases for J; bases not matched to a gene: 11. The CDR3 consists of 15 residues. In germline, CDR1 is SEHNR, CDR2 FQNEAQ (reference sequence). Written as DNA, the CDR3 is TGTGCCAGCAGGGACAGGGAGGAGGGGTTGACTGAAGCTTTCTTT. It translates to CASRDREEGLTEAFF.

The J gene is TRBJ2-1, the V gene TRBV7-2; 8 bases are shared with TRBD1. The V gene end was trimmed by 4 bases and the J gene end by 4 bases; junction bases not matched to a gene: 3. This CDR3 spans 14 amino acids. The germline V gene encodes CDR1 SGHTA and CDR2 FQGNSA. This CDR3 reads CASSSDRAYNEQFF. The CDR3 region has the DNA TGTGCCAGCAGCTCGGACAGGGCTTACAATGAGCAGTTCTTC.

V is TRBV5-5 and J is TRBJ1-5; TRBD1 matches 10 bases. CDR1 is SGHKS, CDR2 YYEKEE, per germline (reference sequence). The ends lost 3 bases at V and 1 base at J; junction bases unmatched: 4. The CDR3 has 16 residues. CDR3 sequence (DNA): TGTGCCAGCAGCTGGGGGGGACAGGGGAGCAATCAGCCCCAGCATTTT. Translating it yields CASSWGGQGSNQPQHF.

This rearrangement joins TRBV3-1 (or the pseudogene TRBV3-2) to TRBJ1-4; 12 bases line up with TRBD1. CDR1 and CDR2 (germline): LGHDT, YNNKEL (reference sequence). The V gene end was trimmed by 5 bases and the J gene end by 7 bases; junction bases not matched to a gene: 2. CDR3 size: 14 residues. CDR3: CASSGTGGFEKLFF. The CDR3 DNA sequence: TGTGCCAGCAGCGGGACAGGGGGCTTTGAAAAACTGTTTTTT.

The V call is TRBV7-9, the J call TRBJ1-2, with D perhaps matching TRBD1 (5 bases). From germline, CDR1 is SEHNR and CDR2 FQNEAQ (reference sequence). Trimming shortened V by 1 base and J by 8 bases, and 14 bases separated the two germline ends. This CDR3 spans 14 amino acids. CDR3 bases: TGTGCCAGCAGCTTAGATGGGCGGCGGGACGGCTACACCTTC. Translating gives CASSLDGRRDGYTF.